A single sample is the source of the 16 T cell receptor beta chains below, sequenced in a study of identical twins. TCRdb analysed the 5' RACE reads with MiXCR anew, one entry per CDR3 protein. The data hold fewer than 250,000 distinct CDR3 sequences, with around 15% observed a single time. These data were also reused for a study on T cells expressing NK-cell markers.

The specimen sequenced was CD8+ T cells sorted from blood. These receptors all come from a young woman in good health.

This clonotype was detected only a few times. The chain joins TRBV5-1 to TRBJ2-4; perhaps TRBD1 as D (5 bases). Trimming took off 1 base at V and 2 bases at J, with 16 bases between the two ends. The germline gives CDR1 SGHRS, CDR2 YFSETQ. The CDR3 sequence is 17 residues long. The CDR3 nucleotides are TGCGCCAGCAGCTTGCGGTTGAGAAGGGGCTCCAAAAACATTCAGTACTTC. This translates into CASSLRLRRGSKNIQYF.

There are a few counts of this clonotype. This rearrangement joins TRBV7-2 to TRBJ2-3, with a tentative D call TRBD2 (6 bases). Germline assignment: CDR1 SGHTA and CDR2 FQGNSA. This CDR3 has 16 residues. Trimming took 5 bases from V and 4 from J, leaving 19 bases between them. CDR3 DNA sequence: TGTGCCAGCAGCCCCCCTGGCGGGGTTCAGGCAGATACGCAGTATTTT. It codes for CASSPPGGVQADTQYF.

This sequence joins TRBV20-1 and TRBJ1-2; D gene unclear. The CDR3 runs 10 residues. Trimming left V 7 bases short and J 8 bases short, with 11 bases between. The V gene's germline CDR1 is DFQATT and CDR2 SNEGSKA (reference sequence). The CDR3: CSVRSEGYTF. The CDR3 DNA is TGCAGTGTTAGGAGTGAGGGCTACACCTTC.

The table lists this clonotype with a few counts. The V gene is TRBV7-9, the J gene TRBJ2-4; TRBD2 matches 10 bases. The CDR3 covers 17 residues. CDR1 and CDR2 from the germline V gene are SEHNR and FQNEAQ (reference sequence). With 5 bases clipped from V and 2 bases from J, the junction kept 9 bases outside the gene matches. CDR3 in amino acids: CASSNQAGGPPKNIQYF. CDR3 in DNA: TGTGCCAGCAGCAACCAAGCGGGAGGGCCTCCCAAAAACATTCAGTACTTC.

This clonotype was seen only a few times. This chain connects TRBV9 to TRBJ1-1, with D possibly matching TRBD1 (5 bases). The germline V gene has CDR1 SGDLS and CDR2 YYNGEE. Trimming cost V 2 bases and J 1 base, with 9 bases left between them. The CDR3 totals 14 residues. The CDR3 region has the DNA TGTGCCAGCAGCGTGGATACAGGGAACACTGAAGCTTTCTTT. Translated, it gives CASSVDTGNTEAFF.

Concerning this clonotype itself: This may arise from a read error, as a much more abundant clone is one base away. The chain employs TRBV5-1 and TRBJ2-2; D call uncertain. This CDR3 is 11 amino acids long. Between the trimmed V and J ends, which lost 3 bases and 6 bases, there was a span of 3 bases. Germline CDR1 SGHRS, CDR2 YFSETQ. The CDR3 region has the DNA TGCGCCAGCAGCTGGGCCGGGGAGCTGTTTTTT. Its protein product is CASSWAGELFF.

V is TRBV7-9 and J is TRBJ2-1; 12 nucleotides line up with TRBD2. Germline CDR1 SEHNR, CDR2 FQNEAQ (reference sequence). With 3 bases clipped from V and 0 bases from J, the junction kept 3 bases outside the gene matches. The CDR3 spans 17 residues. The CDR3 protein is CASSFGLAGPSYNEQFF. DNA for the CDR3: TGTGCCAGCAGCTTCGGACTAGCGGGGCCCTCCTACAATGAGCAGTTCTTC. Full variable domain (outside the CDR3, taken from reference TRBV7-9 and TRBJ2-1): DTGVSQNPRHKITKRGQNVTFRCDPISEHNRLYWYRQTLGQGPEFLTYFQNEAQLEKSRLLSDRFSAERPKGSFSTLEIQRTEQGDSAMYLCASSFGLAGPSYNEQFFGPGTRLTVL.

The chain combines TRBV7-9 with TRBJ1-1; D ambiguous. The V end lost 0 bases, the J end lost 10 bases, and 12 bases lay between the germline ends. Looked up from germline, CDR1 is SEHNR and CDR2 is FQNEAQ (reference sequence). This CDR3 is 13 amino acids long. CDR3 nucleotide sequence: TGTGCCAGCAGCTTAGCGTTGGTGAGGCGAGCTTTCTTT. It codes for CASSLALVRRAFF. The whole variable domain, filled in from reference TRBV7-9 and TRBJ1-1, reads DTGVSQNPRHKITKRGQNVTFRCDPISEHNRLYWYRQTLGQGPEFLTYFQNEAQLEKSRLLSDRFSAERPKGSFSTLEIQRTEQGDSAMYLCASSLALVRRAFFGQGTRLTVV.

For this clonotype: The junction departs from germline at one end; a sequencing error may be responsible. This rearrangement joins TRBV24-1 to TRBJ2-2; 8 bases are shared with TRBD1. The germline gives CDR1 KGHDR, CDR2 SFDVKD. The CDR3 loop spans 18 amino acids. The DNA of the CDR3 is TGTCCCACCAGTGATTCCGGGACAGGCTGGGAGGCCACCGGGGAGCTGTTTTTT. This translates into CPTSDSGTGWEATGELFF.

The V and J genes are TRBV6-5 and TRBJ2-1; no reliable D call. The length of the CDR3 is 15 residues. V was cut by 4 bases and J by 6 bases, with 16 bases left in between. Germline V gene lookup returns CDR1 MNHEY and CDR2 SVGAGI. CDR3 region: CASSFVGPTFNEQFF. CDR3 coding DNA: TGTGCCAGCAGTTTTGTTGGCCCAACCTTCAATGAGCAGTTCTTC.

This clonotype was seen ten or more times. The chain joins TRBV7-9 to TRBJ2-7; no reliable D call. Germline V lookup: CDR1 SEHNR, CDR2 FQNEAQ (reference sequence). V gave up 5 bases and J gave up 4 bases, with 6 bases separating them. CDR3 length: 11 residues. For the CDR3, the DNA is TGTGCCAGCAGCCCGCTATACGAGCAGTACTTC. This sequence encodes CASSPLYEQYF. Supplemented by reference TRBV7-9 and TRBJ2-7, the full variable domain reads DTGVSQNPRHKITKRGQNVTFRCDPISEHNRLYWYRQTLGQGPEFLTYFQNEAQLEKSRLLSDRFSAERPKGSFSTLEIQRTEQGDSAMYLCASSPLYEQYFGPGTRLTVT.

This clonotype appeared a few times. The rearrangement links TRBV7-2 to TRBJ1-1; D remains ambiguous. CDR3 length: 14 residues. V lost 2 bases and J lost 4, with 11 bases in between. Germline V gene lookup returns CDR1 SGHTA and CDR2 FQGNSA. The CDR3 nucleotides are TGTGCCAGCAGCTTAATAGTAGGAACCACTGAAGCTTTCTTT. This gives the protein CASSLIVGTTEAFF.

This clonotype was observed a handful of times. The CDR3 reads CATSRDLLALTQYF. CDR3 bases: TGTGCCACCAGCAGAGACTTACTAGCGCTCACGCAGTATTTT. The V gene is TRBV15, the J gene TRBJ2-3; the match to TRBD2 covers 7 bases. V was clipped by 0 bases and J by 9 bases; unmatched bases: 6. CDR3 size: 14 residues. CDR1 LNHNV and CDR2 YYDKDF come from the germline V gene (reference sequence).

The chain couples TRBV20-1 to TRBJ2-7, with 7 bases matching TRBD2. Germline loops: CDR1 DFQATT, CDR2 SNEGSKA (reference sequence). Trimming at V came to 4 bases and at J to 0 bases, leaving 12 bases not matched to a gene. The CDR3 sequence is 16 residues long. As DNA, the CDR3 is TGCAGTGCTACGGGTCGAGGGCGGGGGAGCTCCTACGAGCAGTACTTC. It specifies CSATGRGRGSSYEQYF.

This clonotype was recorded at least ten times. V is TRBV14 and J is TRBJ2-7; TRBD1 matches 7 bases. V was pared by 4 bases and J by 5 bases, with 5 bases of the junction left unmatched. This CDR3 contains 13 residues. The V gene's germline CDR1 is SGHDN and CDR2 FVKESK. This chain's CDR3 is CASSLTGSNEQYF. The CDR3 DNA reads TGTGCCAGCAGCCTGACAGGGTCCAACGAGCAGTACTTC.

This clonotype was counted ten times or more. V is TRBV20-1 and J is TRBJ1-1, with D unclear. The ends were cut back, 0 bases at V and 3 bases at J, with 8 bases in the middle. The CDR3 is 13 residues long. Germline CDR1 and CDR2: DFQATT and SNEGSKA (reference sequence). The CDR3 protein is CSARDGSDTEAFF. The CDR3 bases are TGCAGTGCTAGAGATGGGTCGGACACTGAAGCTTTCTTT.